This T cell receptor (beta chain) was recovered during a study of T cell responses to AZD1222 COVID-19 vaccine. The wider study: Pooling of second doses given at about 4 or about 12 weeks was done. Whole-study findings and limits: Most donors were white British and more were female, and clonal diversity was possibly underestimated. Mapped onto spike, vaccine-associated CD4 TCRs spanned it and were dominant at 160-218 and 743-854. Researchers took repertoire samples only after the peak T cell response had come.

Libraries were prepared by immunoSEQ multiplex PCR; TCRdb keeps only in-frame clonotypes and omits some of them. Among more than 110,000 clones listed, about 86% were seen once. For this clone: As yet, its antigen is unknown.

J lost 4 bases, V lost 5 bases, and 7 bases had no gene match. The germline V gene has CDR1 MDHEN and CDR2 SYDVKM. The CDR3 sequence is 15 residues long. This TCR derives from an adult in good health. This chain connects TRBV28 to TRBJ1-5; 8 bases are shared with TRBD1. Sequenced here: peripheral blood, sampled on day 0 of AZD1222 vaccination. CDR3 residues: CASSPSTGGNQPQHF. The DNA of the CDR3 is TGTGCCAGCAGTCCCTCAACAGGGGGAAATCAGCCCCAGCATTTT.